Presented here are 13 T cell receptor beta chains from one specimen sequenced in a study of graft-versus-host responses after intestinal transplantation. Their antigens remain unidentified. Method: immunoSEQ multiplex PCR; TCRdb's copy keeps in-frame clones and lacks some. The sample carries approximately 130,000 clones, more than 80% recorded once. The sample consisted of unstimulated CD4+ T cells sorted from spleen or lymph node cells, taken before intestinal transplant. These receptors originate from a human donor who received an intestinal transplant.

This chain links TRBV7-2 with TRBJ2-5; D is uncertain. From germline, CDR1 is SGHTA and CDR2 FQGNSA. V was pared by 4 bases and J by 0 bases, with 12 bases between. The CDR3 is 15 amino acids. CDR3 nucleotides: TGTGCCAGCAGCTCCGGCCCTTACCACCAAGAGACCCAGTACTTC. Protein: CASSSGPYHQETQYF.

This clone was observed once. The V gene is TRBV10-3, the J gene TRBJ1-2, with a weak D call TRBD1 (5 bases). The germline V and J ends were trimmed by 9 bases and 5 bases, with 16 bases remaining between them. The germline CDR1 and CDR2 sequences are ENHRY and SYGVKD. The CDR3 covers 13 residues. Here the CDR3 DNA reads TGTGCCATTTCGGAGGGGTTTGTGTATGGCTACACCTTC. Protein product: CAISEGFVYGYTF.

V gene TRBV2 combines with J gene TRBJ2-1; D is perhaps TRBD1 or TRBD2 (5 bases each). The CDR3 spans 16 residues. Germline V gives CDR1 SNHLY, CDR2 FYNNEI. V lost 6 bases and J lost 7, with 22 bases in between. The CDR3 reads CASSRIPGSSGNEQFF. The CDR3 nucleotides are TGTGCCAGCAGCCGAATCCCAGGGTCATCGGGGAATGAGCAGTTCTTC.

V is TRBV5-1 and J is TRBJ2-4; 7 bases map to TRBD2. The J segment lost 0 bases and the V segment lost 0 bases, leaving 6 bases of the junction unmatched. Germline V gene sequence: CDR1 SGHRS, CDR2 YFSETQ. The CDR3 is made up of 17 amino acids. The CDR3 loop is CASSLGHGGLAKNIQYF. The CDR3 DNA sequence: TGCGCCAGCAGCTTGGGCCACGGGGGGTTAGCCAAAAACATTCAGTACTTC.

The chain uses TRBV7-9 and TRBJ1-1; maybe TRBD1 (6 bases). CDR1 is SEHNR, CDR2 FQNEAQ, per germline (reference sequence). This CDR3 comprises 18 residues. With 5 bases removed from V and 3 bases from J, the gap between germline ends came to 25 bases. The CDR3 DNA is TGTGCCAGCAGCCAGGTGGGGGGCGAAGTAGTGAGTGACACTGAAGCTTTCTTT. Translated, it gives CASSQVGGEVVSDTEAFF.

The chain has TRBV11-2 and TRBJ1-6, with 8 bases lining up with TRBD1. The V and J ends lost 5 bases and 14 bases, in that order; junction bases with no gene match: 5. Per the germline V gene, CDR1 is SGHAT and CDR2 is FQNNGV. CDR3 size: 12 residues. The CDR3, as DNA: TGTGCCAGCAGCCCAGACAGGGGCACCCTCCACTTT. Translation: CASSPDRGTLHF. Looking up the rest from reference TRBV11-2 and TRBJ1-6 gives the full variable domain: EAGVAQSPRYKIIEKRQSVAFWCNPISGHATLYWYQQILGQGPKLLIQFQNNGVVDDSQLPKDRFSAERLKGVDSTLKIQPAKLEDSAVYLCASSPDRGTLHFGNGTRLTVT.

This clone was counted between two and nine times. The chain links TRBV10-3 to TRBJ2-3; a possible D gene is TRBD2 (6 bases). V lost 9 bases to trimming and J lost 5 bases, with 15 bases between them. Germline-derived CDR1 and CDR2 are ENHRY and SYGVKD. The CDR3 runs to 13 residues. Here the CDR3 reads CAIASGVRDTQYF. The DNA of the CDR3 is TGTGCCATTGCCTCGGGAGTCCGAGATACGCAGTATTTT.

The chain employs TRBV7-2 and TRBJ2-2, with D perhaps TRBD2 (5 bases). V was trimmed by 5 bases and J by 6 bases, leaving 19 bases between them. The CDR3 runs 16 residues. Germline V gene lookup returns CDR1 SGHTA and CDR2 FQGNSA. This CDR3 reads CASSPPEGMVPGELFF. The CDR3 DNA is TGTGCCAGCAGCCCCCCAGAGGGTATGGTTCCCGGGGAGCTGTTTTTT.

The chain employs TRBV4-2 and TRBJ2-7; 9 bases match TRBD2. Germline V gene lookup returns CDR1 LGHNA and CDR2 YNFKEQ. This CDR3 is built from 18 residues. J was trimmed by 3 bases and V by 0 bases; bases with no gene match: 12. DNA for the CDR3: TGTGCCAGCAGCCAAGATGGGCTAGCGGGGAGGTTGGGCTACGAGCAGTACTTC. It translates to CASSQDGLAGRLGYEQYF.

The J gene is TRBJ1-2, the V gene TRBV19; possibly TRBD1 for D (6 bases). Trimming shortened V by 7 bases and J by 5 bases, and 17 bases separated the two germline ends. This CDR3 contains 14 residues. Germline CDR1 reads LNHDA; CDR2 reads SQIVND (reference sequence). In nucleotides, the CDR3 is TGTGCCAGTACCCAGATGGGGGGGGCGTATGGCTACACCTTC. This sequence encodes CASTQMGGAYGYTF. The complete variable domain, with remaining parts taken from reference TRBV19 and TRBJ1-2, reads DGGITQSPKYLFRKEGQNVTLSCEQNLNHDAMYWYRQDPGQGLRLIYYSQIVNDFQKGDIAEGYSVSREKKESFPLTVTSAQKNPTAFYLCASTQMGGAYGYTFGSGTRLTVV.

The gene calls are TRBV5-1 and TRBJ2-2, with TRBD2 matching over 14 bases. The V gene's germline CDR1 is SGHRS and CDR2 YFSETQ. The CDR3 runs to 14 residues. The trim removed 7 bases at V and 6 bases at J, leaving 2 bases unmatched. CDR3 amino acids: CASSTSGGAGELFF. DNA of the CDR3: TGCGCCAGCTCGACTAGCGGGGGGGCCGGGGAGCTGTTTTTT.

This clone occurred once. This chain connects TRBV7-9 to TRBJ1-2; the D gene is possibly TRBD1 (6 bases). Trimming took off 7 bases at V and 0 bases at J, with 21 bases between the two ends. Germline V lookup: CDR1 SEHNR, CDR2 FQNEAQ (reference sequence). The length of the CDR3 is 17 residues. The CDR3 reads CASTQGSTWTANYGYTF. CDR3 sequence (DNA): TGTGCCAGCACCCAGGGGTCTACTTGGACGGCTAACTATGGCTACACCTTC.

The chain uses TRBV2 and TRBJ2-1; 10 positions agree with TRBD2. V dropped 11 bases and J dropped 4; count of bases not matched to a gene: 17. Germline V gene data show CDR1 as SNHLY and CDR2 as FYNNEI. The CDR3 consists of 17 residues. The CDR3 DNA is TGTGCCGCCGCTCCCGCACAGAAGCGGGGGGGTTACAATGAGCAGTTCTTC. Protein sequence: CAAAPAQKRGGYNEQFF.